This T cell receptor (beta chain) was sequenced in a study of T cells in women clearing cervical HPV infection. Overall study context: HLA type stays a possible confounder, typing being limited.

A word on this clone: As yet, its antigen is unknown.

Study findings and constraints: A classifier using richness and V gene abundances reached an AUC of more than 0.75.

Cervical HPV DNA detected by MY09/MY11 PCR, typed by dot-blot. The assay was immunoSEQ multiplex PCR, and TCRdb's table has in-frame clones only and misses some. Across fewer than 35,000 clones, the top ten clones capture roughly 7.3% of the sample. This TCR was recovered from a woman between 18 and 75 years old with a cervical HPV16 infection that either progressed to CIN3+ or cleared (not recorded which). Sequenced material: blood buffy coat.

The CDR3 DNA, read in part, is TGTGCCAGCAGCTCGTCCGGTGGAAACACC. Protein: CASSSSGGNT. The complete CDR3 sequence is CASSSSGGNTIYF. The genes are TRBV7-2 and TRBJ1-3; no definite D call. Read coverage stops 3 residues before the CDR3 terminus; the germline J gene supplies the remainder. In germline, CDR1 is SGHTA, CDR2 FQGNSA. With 4 bases removed from V and 3 bases from J, the gap between germline ends came to 7 bases. The CDR3 is 13 residues long.